The 13 T cell receptor beta chains below all came from one sample that was sequenced in a study of T cell therapy after organ transplantation. As for time point: 4-8 weeks after completion of therapy. For these TCRs, the target antigens are not known. Sequencing used immunoSEQ multiplex PCR; TCRdb keeps in-frame clones, though not all of them. The sample yields 20,000 or so clones, roughly four fifths seen once. The input for sequencing was CD8+ T cells from blood, taken after autologous CMV-specific T cell therapy. The receptors originated from a human patient who had received a solid organ transplant and had CMV disease. The graft donor may have contributed some T cells.

The rearrangement uses TRBV30 and TRBJ2-3, with D unresolved. V was cut by 4 bases and J by 3 bases, with 23 bases left in between. There are 17 residues in the CDR3. Germline CDR1 reads GTSNPN; CDR2 reads SVGIG (reference sequence). CDR3: CAWTTLQDQVQTDTQYF. CDR3 DNA sequence: TGTGCCTGGACCACCCTCCAGGACCAGGTGCAAACAGATACGCAGTATTTT.

The chain combines TRBV7-2 with TRBJ1-1, with TRBD1 matching 9 bases. Germline V lookup: CDR1 SGHTA, CDR2 FQGNSA. The V gene end was trimmed by 4 bases and the J gene end by 6 bases; junction bases not matched to a gene: 3. The CDR3 contains 13 residues. CDR3 in amino acids: CASSSGQGPEAFF. CDR3 DNA sequence: TGTGCCAGCAGCTCGGGACAGGGTCCTGAAGCTTTCTTT.

In this sample, this clone turned up once. V and J are TRBV6-5 and TRBJ1-2; D is undetermined. Trimming took off 5 bases at V and 2 bases at J, with 9 bases between the two ends. Germline CDR1 and CDR2: MNHEY and SVGAGI. The CDR3 covers 13 residues. CDR3 in DNA: TGTGCCAGCAGTGAACCCGGGAACTATGGCTACACCTTC. It codes for CASSEPGNYGYTF.

This chain uses TRBV27 with TRBJ2-2; 10 bases line up with TRBD2. The junction had 3 bases not matched to a gene; V was cut back by 2 bases and J by 3 bases. CDR3 size: 16 residues. From germline, CDR1 is MNHEY and CDR2 SMNVEV (reference sequence). The CDR3 nucleotides read TGTGCCAGCAGTTTACTAGCGGGAGACGACACCGGGGAGCTGTTTTTT. Its protein is CASSLLAGDDTGELFF.

The V gene is TRBV2, the J gene TRBJ1-6; 10 bases agree with TRBD1. Germline-derived CDR1 and CDR2 are SNHLY and FYNNEI. This CDR3 spans 20 amino acids. The junction had 14 bases not matched to a gene; V was cut back by 6 bases and J by 0 bases. CDR3 DNA sequence: TGTGCCAGCAGGCCCCTCCCGGGACAGGGGATTGCCTCCTATAATTCACCCCTCCACTTT. Its translation: CASRPLPGQGIASYNSPLHF.

The chain links TRBV10-2 to TRBJ2-1, with D possibly TRBD1 on 6 matching bases. V was clipped by 6 bases and J by 0 bases, with 15 bases between them. CDR1 and CDR2 from the germline V gene are WSHSY and SAAADI. The CDR3 is 16 residues long. This CDR3 reads CASSVLQGSSYNEQFF. The DNA of the CDR3 is TGCGCCAGCAGCGTGTTACAGGGCAGCTCCTACAATGAGCAGTTCTTC.

V usage is TRBV27 and J usage is TRBJ1-2; a possible D gene is TRBD1 (5 bases). CDR3 size: 16 residues. The germline V and J ends were trimmed by 5 bases and 2 bases, with 18 bases remaining between them. Germline CDR1 is MNHEY and CDR2 is SMNVEV (reference sequence). CDR3: CASSPPGRAGNYGYTF. DNA for the CDR3: TGTGCCAGCAGTCCCCCCGGCAGGGCCGGAAACTATGGCTACACCTTC.

V gene TRBV30 combines with J gene TRBJ1-1, with D possibly TRBD1 on 6 matching bases. V was pared by 0 bases and J by 3 bases, with 8 bases between. Per the germline V gene, CDR1 is GTSNPN and CDR2 is SVGIG (reference sequence). CDR3 length equals 13 residues. The CDR3 DNA reads TGTGCCTGGAGTGTACAGGGTCACACTGAAGCTTTCTTT. This codes for CAWSVQGHTEAFF.

The V and J genes are TRBV5-8 and TRBJ2-1; 7 positions agree with TRBD2. Germline CDR1 reads SGHTS; CDR2 reads YDEGEE. J was trimmed by 4 bases and V by 6 bases; bases with no gene match: 7. This CDR3 region has 14 residues. CDR3: CASIGRESYNEQFF. The CDR3 DNA reads as TGTGCCAGCATAGGGCGGGAGTCTTACAATGAGCAGTTCTTC.

The chain links TRBV7-9 to TRBJ2-4, with 7 bases that match TRBD1. V lost 4 bases and J lost 5; bases outside the gene matches: 2. This CDR3 region has 13 residues. CDR1 is SEHNR and CDR2 is FQNEAQ in the germline V gene (reference sequence). The CDR3 loop is CASSSGTENIQYF. DNA for the CDR3: TGTGCCAGCAGCTCCGGGACAGAAAACATTCAGTACTTC.

The rearrangement uses TRBV6-1 and TRBJ1-5, with TRBD1 as a possible D gene (5 bases). V was trimmed by 5 bases and J by 7 bases, leaving 6 bases between them. This CDR3 region has 11 residues. Germline V gene sequence: CDR1 MNHNS, CDR2 SASEGT. The CDR3 reads CASSRQQPQHF. In nucleotides, the CDR3 is TGTGCCAGCAGTAGACAGCAGCCCCAGCATTTT.

The CDR3 spells CASSLIGGGDSPLHF. CDR3 nucleotide sequence: TGCGCCAGCAGCTTGATTGGCGGGGGGGACTCACCCCTCCACTTT. The chain is built from TRBV5-1 and TRBJ1-6; possibly TRBD1 for D (5 bases). Germline assignment: CDR1 SGHRS and CDR2 YFSETQ. This CDR3 has 15 residues. V lost 1 base and J 10 bases, leaving 15 bases between the germline ends.

This clone was seen a handful of times. The chain uses TRBV13 and TRBJ1-2; D not certain. V was pared by 5 bases and J by 3 bases, with 13 bases between. The length of the CDR3 is 14 residues. Germline CDR1 reads PRHDT; CDR2 reads FYEKMQ (reference sequence). The DNA of the CDR3 is TGTGCCAGCAGCGCGATGGGGTCCTACTATGGCTACACCTTC. It codes for CASSAMGSYYGYTF. Using reference TRBV13 and TRBJ1-2 for the parts outside the CDR3, the full variable domain is AAGVIQSPRHLIKEKRETATLKCYPIPRHDTVYWYQQGPGQDPQFLISFYEKMQSDKGSIPDRFSAQQFSDYHSELNMSSLELGDSALYFCASSAMGSYYGYTFGSGTRLTVV.